The rows below give T cell receptor beta chains drawn from one sample of a study of cytomegalovirus exposure and HLA in healthy donors. Measured with immunoSEQ multiplex PCR; TCRdb has only the in-frame clones, and not every one. This sample has 210,000 or so clones, with more than 60% found just once. Sequenced: PBMCs. These receptor sequences come from a woman aged 55-75 years in good health and CMV-seropositive. CDR3s include the opening cysteine and the closing phenylalanine or tryptophan. A D gene is named only where the DNA matches it firmly. Rows give clone size only sometimes, using once, few, many, or a class for an expanded clone.

cdr3_aa,cdr3_nt,clone_size,v_call,d_call,j_call
CASSLGLAGEETQYF,TGTGCCAGCAGCTTAGGCCTAGCGGGGGAAGAGACCCAGTACTTC,.,TRBV7-9,TRBD2,TRBJ2-5
CASSYSRGLSYEQYF,TGTGCCAGCAGTTACTCACGCGGGCTCTCCTACGAGCAGTACTTC,once,TRBV6-5,.,TRBJ2-7
CASSPGTANTEAFF,TGCGCCAGCAGCCCCGGGACAGCAAACACTGAAGCTTTCTTT,once,TRBV5-1,TRBD1,TRBJ1-1
CASSFPMTGRTPGQPQHF,TGTGCCAGCAGTTTTCCAATGACAGGGAGAACTCCCGGTCAGCCCCAGCATTTT,.,TRBV28,TRBD1,TRBJ1-5
CASTRSGDSYNEQFF,TGCGCCAGTACTCGATCAGGGGATTCCTACAATGAGCAGTTCTTC,.,TRBV10-1,.,TRBJ2-1
CASSETPGNTIYF,TGTGCCAGCAGCGAGACACCCGGAAACACCATATATTTT,.,TRBV7-7,.,TRBJ1-3
CASGGTHNYEQYF,TGTGCCAGCGGCGGGACTCATAACTACGAGCAGTACTTC,.,TRBV6-6,.,TRBJ2-7
CASSHLGGASDTQYF,TGTGCCAGCAGCCACTTAGGGGGGGCCTCAGATACGCAGTATTTT,.,TRBV6-6,.,TRBJ2-3
CAITRGGPNSGNTIYF,TGTGCCATCACCAGAGGAGGGCCCAACTCTGGAAACACCATATATTTT,.,TRBV10-3,.,TRBJ1-3
CASSQLTGGSGYTF,TGCGCCAGCAGCCAACTTACAGGGGGCTCAGGCTACACCTTC,.,TRBV4-3,TRBD1,TRBJ1-2
CASSWRGPAYNEQFF,TGTGCCAGCAGTTGGCGGGGGCCCGCCTACAATGAGCAGTTCTTC,.,TRBV6-6,.,TRBJ2-1
CASSLERRGGSYNEQFF,TGTGCCAGCAGTTTAGAGAGGAGAGGGGGCTCCTACAATGAGCAGTTCTTC,.,TRBV28,.,TRBJ2-1
CASSSHREGEAFF,TGCGCCAGCAGCTCGCACAGGGAAGGTGAAGCCTTCTTT,.,TRBV5-1,.,TRBJ1-1
CASSFDEQFF,TGTGCCAGCAGCTTCGATGAGCAGTTCTTC,.,TRBV7-2,.,TRBJ2-1
CASSLVIGGGTDTQYF,TGCGCCAGCAGCTTGGTTATCGGGGGAGGCACAGATACGCAGTATTTT,.,TRBV5-1,.,TRBJ2-3
CASSIEWGRGRTEAFF,TGTGCCAGTAGTATAGAATGGGGCAGGGGGCGCACTGAAGCTTTCTTT,once,TRBV19,TRBD1,TRBJ1-1
CASSVALEQYF,TGTGCCAGCTCAGTAGCTCTCGAGCAGTACTTC,few,TRBV18,.,TRBJ2-7
CASSLQGYSNQPQHF,TGTGCCAGCAGCTTGCAGGGGTATAGCAATCAGCCCCAGCATTTT,medium-sized,TRBV5-8,.,TRBJ1-5
CAIKGLAEQEQFF,TGTGCCATCAAAGGGCTAGCGGAACAGGAGCAGTTCTTC,.,TRBV10-3,TRBD2,TRBJ2-1
CASSLVRGQPQHF,TGTGCCAGCAGTTTGGTTCGGGGGCAGCCCCAGCATTTT,.,TRBV27,.,TRBJ1-5
CASSLSDTDTQYF,TGCGCCAGCAGCCTCTCAGACACAGATACGCAGTATTTT,.,TRBV5-1,.,TRBJ2-3
CASSPPGVDEQFF,TGTGCCAGCTCACCACCGGGAGTGGATGAGCAGTTCTTC,.,TRBV18,.,TRBJ2-1
CASSQRAGGNNEQFF,TGTGCCAGCAGCCAACGGGCGGGGGGCAACAATGAGCAGTTCTTC,.,TRBV7-9,TRBD2,TRBJ2-1
CASTPGLARGPDTQYF,TGTGCCAGCACCCCGGGACTAGCGAGGGGGCCAGATACGCAGTATTTT,.,TRBV6-6,TRBD2,TRBJ2-3
CASSREEGQPQHF,TGTGCCAGCAGTAGGGAGGAGGGTCAGCCCCAGCATTTT,.,TRBV6-4,.,TRBJ1-5
CASSSTGMNTEAFF,TGTGCCAGCAGTTCGACAGGGATGAACACTGAAGCTTTCTTT,.,TRBV6-1,TRBD1,TRBJ1-1